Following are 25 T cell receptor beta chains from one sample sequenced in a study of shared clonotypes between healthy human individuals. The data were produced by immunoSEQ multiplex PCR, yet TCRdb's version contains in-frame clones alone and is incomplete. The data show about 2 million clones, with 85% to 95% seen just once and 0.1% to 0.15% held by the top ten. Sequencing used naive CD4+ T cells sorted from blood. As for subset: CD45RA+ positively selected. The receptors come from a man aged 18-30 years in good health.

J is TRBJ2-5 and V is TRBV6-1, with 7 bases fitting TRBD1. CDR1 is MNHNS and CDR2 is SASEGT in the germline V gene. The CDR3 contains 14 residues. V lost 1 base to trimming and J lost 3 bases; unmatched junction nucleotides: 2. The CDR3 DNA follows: TGTGCCAGCAGTGAAGTAGGGGGCGAAGAGACCCAGTACTTC. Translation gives CASSEVGGEETQYF.

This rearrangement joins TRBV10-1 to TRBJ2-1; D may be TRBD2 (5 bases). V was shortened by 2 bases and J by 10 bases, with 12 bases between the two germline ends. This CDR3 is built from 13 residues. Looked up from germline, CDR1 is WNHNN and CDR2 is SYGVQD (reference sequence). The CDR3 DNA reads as TGCGCCAGCAGTGAGGAGGGCCGCGGGGAGCAGTTCTTC. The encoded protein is CASSEEGRGEQFF.

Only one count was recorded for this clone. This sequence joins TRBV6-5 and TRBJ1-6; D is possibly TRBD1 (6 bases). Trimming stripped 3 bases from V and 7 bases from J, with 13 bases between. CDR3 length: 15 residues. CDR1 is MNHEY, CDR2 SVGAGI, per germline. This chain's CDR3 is CASSYYRAENSPLHF. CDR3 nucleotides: TGTGCCAGCAGTTATTACAGGGCGGAAAATTCACCCCTCCACTTT.

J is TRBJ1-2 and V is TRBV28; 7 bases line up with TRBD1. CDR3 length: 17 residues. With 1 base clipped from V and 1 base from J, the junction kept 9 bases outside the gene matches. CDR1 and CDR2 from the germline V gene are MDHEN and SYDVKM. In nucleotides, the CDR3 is TGTGCCAGCAGTTTATCGGGGACAGTGGGGTTTAACTATGGCTACACCTTC. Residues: CASSLSGTVGFNYGYTF.

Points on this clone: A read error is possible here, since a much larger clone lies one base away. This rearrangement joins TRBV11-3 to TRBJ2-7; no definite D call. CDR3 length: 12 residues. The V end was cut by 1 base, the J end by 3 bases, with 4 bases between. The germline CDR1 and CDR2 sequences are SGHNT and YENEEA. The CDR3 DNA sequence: TGTGCCAGCAGCTTAGGCAGCTACGAGCAGTACTTC. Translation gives CASSLGSYEQYF.

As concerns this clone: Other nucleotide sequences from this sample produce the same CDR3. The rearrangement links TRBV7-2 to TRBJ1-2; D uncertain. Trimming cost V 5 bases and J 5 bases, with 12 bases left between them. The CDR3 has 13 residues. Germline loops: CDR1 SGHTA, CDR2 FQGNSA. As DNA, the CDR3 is TGTGCCAGCAGCCGTCCGGGGATATATGGCTACACCTTC. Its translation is CASSRPGIYGYTF.

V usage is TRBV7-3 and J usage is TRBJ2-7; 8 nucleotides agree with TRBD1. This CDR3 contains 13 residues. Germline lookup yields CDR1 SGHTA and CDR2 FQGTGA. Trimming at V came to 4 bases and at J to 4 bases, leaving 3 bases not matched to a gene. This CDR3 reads CASSSRGLYEQYF. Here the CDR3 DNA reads TGTGCCAGCAGCTCCAGGGGGCTGTACGAGCAGTACTTC.

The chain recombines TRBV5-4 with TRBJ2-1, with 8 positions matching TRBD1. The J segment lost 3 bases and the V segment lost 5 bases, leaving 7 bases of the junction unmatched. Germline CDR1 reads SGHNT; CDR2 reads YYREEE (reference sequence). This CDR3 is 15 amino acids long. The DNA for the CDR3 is TGTGCCAGCAGGCTAGACAGGGGAGTCTACAATGAGCAGTTCTTC. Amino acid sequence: CASRLDRGVYNEQFF.

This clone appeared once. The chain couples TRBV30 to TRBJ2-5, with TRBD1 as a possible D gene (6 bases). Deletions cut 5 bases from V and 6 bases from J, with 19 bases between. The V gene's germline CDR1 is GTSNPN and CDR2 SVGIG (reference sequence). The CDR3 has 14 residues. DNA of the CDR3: TGTGCCTGGCGACAGGACCAGGGGACGAAGACCCAGTACTTC. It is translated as CAWRQDQGTKTQYF.

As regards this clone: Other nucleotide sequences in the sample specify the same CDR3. CDR3 region: CASSQVVGNTEAFF. The CDR3 DNA follows: TGCGCCAGCAGCCAAGTAGTGGGGAACACTGAAGCTTTCTTT. The chain joins TRBV4-3 to TRBJ1-1; D remains unclear. The length of the CDR3 is 14 residues. Germline V gene lookup returns CDR1 LGHNA and CDR2 YSLEER. The V and J ends lost 1 base and 1 base respectively, with 7 bases between them.

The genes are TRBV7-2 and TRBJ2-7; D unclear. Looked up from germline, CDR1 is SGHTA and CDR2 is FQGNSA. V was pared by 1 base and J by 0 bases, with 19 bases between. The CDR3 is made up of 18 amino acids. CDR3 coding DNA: TGTGCCAGCAGCTTAGGGGTGGGTGACCGAAAAAGCTCCTACGAGCAGTACTTC. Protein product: CASSLGVGDRKSSYEQYF.

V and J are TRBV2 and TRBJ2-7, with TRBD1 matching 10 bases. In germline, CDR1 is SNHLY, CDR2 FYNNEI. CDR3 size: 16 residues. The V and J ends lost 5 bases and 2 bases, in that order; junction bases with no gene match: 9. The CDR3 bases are TGTGCCAGCAGTTTTTACCAGACAGGGGGCGCCTACGAGCAGTACTTC. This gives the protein CASSFYQTGGAYEQYF.

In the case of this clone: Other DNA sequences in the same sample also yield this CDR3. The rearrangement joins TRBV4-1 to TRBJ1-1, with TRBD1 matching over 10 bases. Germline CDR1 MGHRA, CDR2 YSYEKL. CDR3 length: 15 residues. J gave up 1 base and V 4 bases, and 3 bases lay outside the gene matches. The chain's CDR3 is CASSRGTGENTEAFF. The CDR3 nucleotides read TGCGCCAGCAGCCGAGGGACAGGGGAGAACACTGAAGCTTTCTTT.

The CDR3 spells CASSVGGTGRQETQYF. Here the CDR3 DNA reads TGTGCCAGCAGCGTTGGCGGGACAGGGAGGCAAGAGACCCAGTACTTC. The gene calls are TRBV9 and TRBJ2-5, with 9 bases that match TRBD1. Germline CDR1 reads SGDLS; CDR2 reads YYNGEE. This CDR3 spans 16 amino acids. The J segment lost 2 bases and the V segment lost 2 bases, leaving 7 bases of the junction unmatched.

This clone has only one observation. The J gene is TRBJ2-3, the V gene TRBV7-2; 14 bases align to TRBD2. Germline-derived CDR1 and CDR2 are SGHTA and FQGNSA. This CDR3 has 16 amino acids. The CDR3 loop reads CASGLAGGGGTDTQYF. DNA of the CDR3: TGTGCAAGCGGACTAGCGGGAGGAGGGGGGACAGATACGCAGTATTTT.

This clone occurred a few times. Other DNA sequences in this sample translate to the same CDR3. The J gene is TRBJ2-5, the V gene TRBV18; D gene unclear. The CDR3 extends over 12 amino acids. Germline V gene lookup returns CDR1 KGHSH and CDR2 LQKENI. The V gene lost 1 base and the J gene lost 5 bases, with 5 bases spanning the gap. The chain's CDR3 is CASSPRGETQYF. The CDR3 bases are TGTGCCAGCTCACCACGAGGTGAGACCCAGTACTTC.

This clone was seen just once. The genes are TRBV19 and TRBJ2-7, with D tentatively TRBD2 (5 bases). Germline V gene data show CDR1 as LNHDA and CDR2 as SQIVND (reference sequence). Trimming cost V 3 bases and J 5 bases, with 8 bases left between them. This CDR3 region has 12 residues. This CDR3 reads CASSIGRDEQYF. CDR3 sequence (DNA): TGTGCCAGTAGTATCGGGCGGGACGAGCAGTACTTC.

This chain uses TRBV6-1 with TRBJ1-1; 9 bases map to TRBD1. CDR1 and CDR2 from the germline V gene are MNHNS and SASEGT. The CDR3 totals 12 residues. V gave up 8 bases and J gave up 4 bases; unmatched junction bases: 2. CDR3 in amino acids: CASHRGLTEAFF. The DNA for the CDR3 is TGTGCCAGCCACAGGGGGCTCACTGAAGCTTTCTTT.

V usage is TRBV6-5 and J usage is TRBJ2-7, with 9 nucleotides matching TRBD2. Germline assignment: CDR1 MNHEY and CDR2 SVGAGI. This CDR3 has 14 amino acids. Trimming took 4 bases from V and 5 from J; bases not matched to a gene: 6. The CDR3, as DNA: TGTGCCAGCAGTTCCGTGCTAGCGGGGAACGAGCAGTACTTC. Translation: CASSSVLAGNEQYF.

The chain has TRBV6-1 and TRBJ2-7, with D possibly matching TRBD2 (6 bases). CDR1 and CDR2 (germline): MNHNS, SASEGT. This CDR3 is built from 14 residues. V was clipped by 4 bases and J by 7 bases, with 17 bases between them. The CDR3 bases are TGTGCCAGCAGTGTGGGAGGCCCGAGGTGGGAGCAGTACTTC. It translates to CASSVGGPRWEQYF.

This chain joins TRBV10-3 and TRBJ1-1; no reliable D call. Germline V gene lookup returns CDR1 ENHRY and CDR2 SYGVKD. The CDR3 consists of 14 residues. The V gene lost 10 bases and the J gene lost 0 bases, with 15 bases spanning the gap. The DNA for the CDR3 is TGTGCCACCCGAGCCGCCCCGATGAACACTGAAGCTTTCTTT. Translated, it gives CATRAAPMNTEAFF.

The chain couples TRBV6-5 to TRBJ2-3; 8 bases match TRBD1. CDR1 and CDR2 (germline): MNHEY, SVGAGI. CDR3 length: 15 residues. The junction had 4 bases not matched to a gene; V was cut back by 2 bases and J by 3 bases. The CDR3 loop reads CASSYATGETDTQYF. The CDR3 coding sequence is TGTGCCAGCAGTTACGCGACAGGGGAAACAGATACGCAGTATTTT.

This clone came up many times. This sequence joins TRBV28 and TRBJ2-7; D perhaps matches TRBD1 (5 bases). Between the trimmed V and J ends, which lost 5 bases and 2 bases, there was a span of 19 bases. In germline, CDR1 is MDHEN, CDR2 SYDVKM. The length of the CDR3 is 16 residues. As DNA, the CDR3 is TGTGCCAGCAGTCCCATAGACAGAAGATCAACCTACGAGCAGTACTTC. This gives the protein CASSPIDRRSTYEQYF.

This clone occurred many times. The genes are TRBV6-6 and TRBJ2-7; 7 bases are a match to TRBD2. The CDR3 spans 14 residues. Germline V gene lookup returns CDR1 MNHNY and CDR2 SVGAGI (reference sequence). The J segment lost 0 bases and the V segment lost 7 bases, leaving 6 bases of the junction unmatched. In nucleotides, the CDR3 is TGTGCCAGCAAGCGGGGACTTGGCTCCTACGAGCAGTACTTC. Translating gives CASKRGLGSYEQYF.

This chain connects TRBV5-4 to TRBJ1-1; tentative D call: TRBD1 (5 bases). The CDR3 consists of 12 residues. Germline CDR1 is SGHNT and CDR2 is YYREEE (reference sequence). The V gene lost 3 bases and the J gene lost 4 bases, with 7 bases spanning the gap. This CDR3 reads CASSSGGTEAFF. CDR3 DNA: TGTGCCAGCAGCTCTGGGGGCACTGAAGCTTTCTTT.